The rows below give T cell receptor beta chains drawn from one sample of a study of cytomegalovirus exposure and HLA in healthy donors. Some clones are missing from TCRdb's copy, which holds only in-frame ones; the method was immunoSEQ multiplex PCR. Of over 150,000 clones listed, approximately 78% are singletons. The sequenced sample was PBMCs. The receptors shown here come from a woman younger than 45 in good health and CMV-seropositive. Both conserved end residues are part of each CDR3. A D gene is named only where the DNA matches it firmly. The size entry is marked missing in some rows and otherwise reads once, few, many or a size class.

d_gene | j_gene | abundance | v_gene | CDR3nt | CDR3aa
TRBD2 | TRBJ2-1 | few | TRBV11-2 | TGTGCCAGCAGCTTAGGGACACTAGCGGGGGTTTACAATGAGCAGTTCTTC | CASSLGTLAGVYNEQFF
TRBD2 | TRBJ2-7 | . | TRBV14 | TGTGCCAGCAGCCAAGCCTCCCGGGGAGGGAGCTCCTACGAGCAGTACTTC | CASSQASRGGSSYEQYF
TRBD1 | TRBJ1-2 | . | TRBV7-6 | TGTGCCAGCAGCTTAGCGGCGGACAGGTCTGAAGCTAACTATGGCTACACCTTC | CASSLAADRSEANYGYTF
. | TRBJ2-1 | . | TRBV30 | TGTGCCTGGAGTGTACAGTTGACCTCCTACAATGAGCAGTTCTTC | CAWSVQLTSYNEQFF
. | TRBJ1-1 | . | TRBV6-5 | TGTGCCAGCAGTTACTCAGGGGGTAACACTGAAGCTTTCTTT | CASSYSGGNTEAFF
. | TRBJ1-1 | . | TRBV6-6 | TGTGCCAGCAGTTTCCCTAGCCAGAACACTGAAGCTTTCTTT | CASSFPSQNTEAFF
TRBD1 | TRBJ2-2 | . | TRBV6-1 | TGTGCCAGCAGGCAAGACAGGGACGGGGAGCTGTTTTTT | CASRQDRDGELFF
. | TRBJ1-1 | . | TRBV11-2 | TGTGCCAGCAGCTCTTCCGATCGGGCTGAAGCTTTCTTT | CASSSSDRAEAFF
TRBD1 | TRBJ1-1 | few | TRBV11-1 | TGTGCCAGCAGCGTACTGGGACAGGGCGGGGACACTGAAGCTTTCTTT | CASSVLGQGGDTEAFF
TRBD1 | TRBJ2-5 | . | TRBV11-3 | TGTGCCAGCAGCTTGTTTCGGACAGGGGAATACCAAGAGACCCAGTACTTC | CASSLFRTGEYQETQYF
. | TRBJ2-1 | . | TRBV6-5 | TGTGCCAGCAGGACGGGTGCCAATGAGCAGTTCTTC | CASRTGANEQFF
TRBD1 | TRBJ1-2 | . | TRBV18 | TGTGCCAGCTCACCTACCGGGACAGAAGCCTATGGCTACACCTTC | CASSPTGTEAYGYTF
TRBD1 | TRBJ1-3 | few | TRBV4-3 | TGCGCCAGCAGCCAAGAGGACAGGGGGGACACCATATATTTT | CASSQEDRGDTIYF
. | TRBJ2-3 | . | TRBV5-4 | TGTGCCAGCAGCTTGGCCGGGGGACAGACAACAGATACGCAGTATTTT | CASSLAGGQTTDTQYF
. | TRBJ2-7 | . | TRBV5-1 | TGCGCCAGCAGCCTTAATGGCCACTACGAGCAGTACTTC | CASSLNGHYEQYF
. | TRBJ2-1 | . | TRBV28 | TGTGCCAGCAGTTTATCCCAGGGATACAATGAGCAGTTCTTC | CASSLSQGYNEQFF
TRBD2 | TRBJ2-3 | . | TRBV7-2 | TGTGCCAGCAGCCAAGGACTAGCTCCTTCCTCAGATACGCAGTATTTT | CASSQGLAPSSDTQYF
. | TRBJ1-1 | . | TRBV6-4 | TGTGCCAGCCGCGTGGAGGGGTGGATCGACACTGAAGCTTTCTTT | CASRVEGWIDTEAFF
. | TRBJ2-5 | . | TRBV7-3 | TGTGCCAGCAGTATAGGAGGGCAAGAGACCCAGTACTTC | CASSIGGQETQYF
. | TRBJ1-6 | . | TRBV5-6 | TGTGCCAGCAGCTATACACCGGGATTAGCCTCACCCCTCCACTTT | CASSYTPGLASPLHF
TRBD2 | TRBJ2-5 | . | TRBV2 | TGTGCCAGCAGTGGTCCAAAAGGGACTAGCGGGGGATCGCAAGAGACCCAGTACTTC | CASSGPKGTSGGSQETQYF
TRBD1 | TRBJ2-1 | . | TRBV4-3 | TGCGCCAGCAGCCGGGCTAGGACAGGTAATGAGCAGTTCTTC | CASSRARTGNEQFF
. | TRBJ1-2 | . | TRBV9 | TGTGCCAGCAGCTCCATCGGGGGGGCAAAGAATGGCTACACCTTC | CASSSIGGAKNGYTF
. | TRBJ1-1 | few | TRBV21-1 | TGTGCCAGCAGCGCCATCATCGGACCCGGGACAGATTACACTGAAGCTTTCTTT | CASSAIIGPGTDYTEAFF
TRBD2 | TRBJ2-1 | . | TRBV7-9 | TGTGCCAGCAGCTCCATAGCGGGGGTCCACTCCTACAATGAGCAGTTCTTC | CASSSIAGVHSYNEQFF
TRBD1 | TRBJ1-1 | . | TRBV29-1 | TGCAGCGTTGGAGGGGGTTGGGGACAGGTTGGATGGTGCACTGAAGCTTTCTTT | CSVGGGWGQVGWCTEAFF
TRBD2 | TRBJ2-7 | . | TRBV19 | TGTGCCAGTAGTGCGGGACTAGACCGCACGTACGAGCAGTACTTC | CASSAGLDRTYEQYF
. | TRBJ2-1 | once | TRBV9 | TGTGCCAGCAGCGTAGCGGCAGGGGCGGCCTACAATGAGCAGTTCTTC | CASSVAAGAAYNEQFF
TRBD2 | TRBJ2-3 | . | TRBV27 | TGTGCCAGCAGTCCTTTCCCTCCCGGGACTAGAAGTGGCACAGATACGCAGTATTTT | CASSPFPPGTRSGTDTQYF
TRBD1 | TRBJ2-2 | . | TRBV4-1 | TGCGCCAGCAGCCCACTTGGACAGGGGGCCGTCGGGGAGCTGTTTTTT | CASSPLGQGAVGELFF
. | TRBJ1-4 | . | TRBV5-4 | TGTGCCAGCAGCCCCACGGGGGAAAAGAATGAAAAACTGTTTTTT | CASSPTGEKNEKLFF
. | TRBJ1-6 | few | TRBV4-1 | TGCGCCAGCAGCCAAGATCTTGCAGATCTTTCACCCCTCCACTTT | CASSQDLADLSPLHF